Following are 20 T cell receptor beta chains from one sample sequenced in a study of identical twins (dated by TCRdb to the mid-2010s). The library was prepared using 5' RACE. The sequencer listed for this sample is Illumina HiSeq 2000. Clones were called with MiXCR by TCRdb after fastp trimmed the public reads at Q25, and only in-frame beta chains were retained. Rows matching on CDR3 protein sequence are summarized as one entry with the most common DNA and genes. For this sample there are about 220,000 distinct CDR3 sequences; around 7.6% appear just once. 5% to 6% of the sample lies in the top ten. A further study also used this sample, focusing on yellow fever vaccine responses in identical twins.

Sequenced: CD8+ T cells sorted from blood. These receptors originate from a woman under 30 in good health.

This clonotype was counted ten times or more. V gene TRBV7-9 combines with J gene TRBJ2-7, with TRBD1 as a possible D gene (6 bases). CDR1 and CDR2 (germline): SEHNR, FQNEAQ (reference sequence). The CDR3 extends over 13 amino acids. V was clipped by 1 base and J by 2 bases, with 6 bases between them. CDR3 region: CASSLGTAYEQYF. CDR3 in DNA: TGTGCCAGCAGCTTAGGGACAGCCTACGAGCAGTACTTC.

A few counts support this clonotype. The gene calls are TRBV9 and TRBJ2-5; 12 bases are a match to TRBD2. This CDR3 comprises 16 residues. Germline CDR1 SGDLS, CDR2 YYNGEE. The V segment lost 4 bases and the J segment 5 bases; nucleotides outside the gene matches: 9. The CDR3 sequence: CASSSTSGSFMETQYF. CDR3 DNA: TGTGCCAGCAGCTCGACTAGCGGGAGTTTTATGGAGACCCAGTACTTC.

This clonotype was counted at least ten times. CDR3 in amino acids: CSAKDRELKAFF. The CDR3 DNA is TGCAGTGCTAAGGACAGGGAGTTAAAAGCTTTCTTT. This chain uses TRBV20-1 with TRBJ1-1, with TRBD1 matching 8 bases. Germline assignment: CDR1 DFQATT and CDR2 SNEGSKA (reference sequence). This CDR3 is 12 amino acids long. V was pared by 4 bases and J by 9 bases, with 7 bases of the junction left unmatched.

Only a few counts were recorded for this clonotype. The rearrangement joins TRBV4-1 to TRBJ2-1, with D unclear. This CDR3 comprises 12 residues. V was cut by 6 bases and J by 7 bases, with 10 bases left in between. The germline gives CDR1 MGHRA, CDR2 YSYEKL. CDR3 bases: TGCGCCAGCAGTGGGGTTGATAATGAGCAGTTCTTC. This translates into CASSGVDNEQFF.

The chain uses TRBV7-9 and TRBJ1-2, with 9 bases fitting TRBD1. Germline V lookup: CDR1 SEHNR, CDR2 FQNEAQ (reference sequence). This CDR3 spans 16 amino acids. Trimming at V came to 2 bases and at J to 2 bases, leaving 6 bases not matched to a gene. The CDR3 DNA reads as TGTGCCAGCAGCTTAACGACAGGGGGTGAGAACTATGGCTACACCTTC. It translates to CASSLTTGGENYGYTF.

This clonotype was seen a few times. The chain joins TRBV2 to TRBJ2-7; TRBD2 is a possible D gene (6 bases). Trimming took off 2 bases at V and 4 bases at J, with 15 bases between the two ends. Germline V gives CDR1 SNHLY, CDR2 FYNNEI. CDR3 length: 15 residues. CDR3: CASSESGTAAYEQYV. CDR3 nucleotides: TGTGCCAGCAGTGAATCAGGGACTGCGGCGTACGAGCAGTACGTC.

The chain carries TRBV6-1 and TRBJ2-5; 7 positions match TRBD2. The CDR3 is made up of 15 amino acids. J was trimmed by 2 bases and V by 6 bases; bases with no gene match: 9. Germline V gene data show CDR1 as MNHNS and CDR2 as SASEGT. CDR3 residues: CASRRLASGQETQYF. The CDR3 nucleotides are TGTGCCAGCAGACGACTAGCTTCTGGGCAAGAGACCCAGTACTTC.

About this clonotype: One end of the junction does not line up with germline, which may come from a read error. The V call is TRBV20-1, the J call TRBJ2-3; the D is unclear. CDR1 is DFQATT and CDR2 is SNEGSKA in the germline V gene (reference sequence). The CDR3 runs to 19 residues. The CDR3 nucleotides read TGCTGTGCTAGAGATCAGTTCAGCCAGAGCATCAGTGACACAGATACGCAGTATTTT. Protein product: CCARDQFSQSISDTDTQYF.

The chain uses TRBV28 and TRBJ2-5; D perhaps matches TRBD1 (6 bases). Looked up from germline, CDR1 is MDHEN and CDR2 is SYDVKM. This CDR3 region has 14 residues. Trimming took off 7 bases at V and 1 base at J, with 13 bases between the two ends. CDR3 sequence reads: CASNHGQSQETQYF. In nucleotides, the CDR3 is TGTGCCAGCAACCATGGACAGAGCCAAGAGACCCAGTACTTC.

The sample holds a few counts of this clonotype. The rearrangement joins TRBV1 to TRBJ2-1. TRBV1 is flagged as a pseudogene. The CDR3 contains 15 residues. CDR3 coding DNA: TGCACCAGCAACACACGCGGTCCGGTTTACAATGAGCAGTTCTTC. Encoded protein: CTSNTRGPVYNEQFF.

This clonotype was observed many times. V gene TRBV6-6 combines with J gene TRBJ1-2; the D is unclear. Germline CDR1 is MNHNY and CDR2 is SVGAGI (reference sequence). The CDR3 is 12 residues long. Trimming left V 0 bases short and J 8 bases short, with 7 bases between. The CDR3 loop is CASSYSRNGYTF. The CDR3 DNA sequence: TGTGCCAGCAGTTACTCGAGGAACGGCTACACCTTC.

This clonotype was seen a handful of times. The rearrangement links TRBV13 to TRBJ2-2; possibly TRBD2 for D (6 bases). CDR3 length: 18 amino acids. Germline CDR1 is PRHDT and CDR2 is FYEKMQ (reference sequence). Between the trimmed V and J ends, which lost 3 bases and 3 bases, there was a span of 20 bases. The CDR3 is CASSFASYPGEDTGELFF. DNA for the CDR3: TGTGCCAGCAGCTTCGCTAGCTACCCGGGGGAGGACACCGGGGAGCTGTTTTTT.

In this sample, this clonotype turned up many times. The genes are TRBV5-1 and TRBJ2-7, with TRBD2 identical over 11 bases. Looked up from germline, CDR1 is SGHRS and CDR2 is YFSETQ. The CDR3 extends over 15 amino acids. J lost 2 bases, V lost 0 bases, and 1 base had no gene match. CDR3 protein: CASSLGLAGTYEQYV. For the CDR3, the DNA is TGCGCCAGCAGCTTGGGACTAGCGGGGACCTACGAGCAGTACGTC.

This clonotype was found many times. The V call is TRBV2, the J call TRBJ2-7; 7 bases are shared with TRBD2. CDR3 length equals 12 residues. Germline V gene lookup returns CDR1 SNHLY and CDR2 FYNNEI. Unmatched junction bases numbered 7, after V lost 7 bases and J lost 7 bases. CDR3 DNA sequence: TGTGCCAGCATGCGGCGGGGGAAAGAGCAGTACTTC. Translating gives CASMRRGKEQYF.

The genes are TRBV5-1 and TRBJ2-3; D assignment may be TRBD1 or TRBD2 (5 bases each). V shed 3 bases and J shed 2 bases, with 13 bases lying between them. The CDR3 totals 15 residues. CDR1 is SGHRS, CDR2 YFSETQ, per germline. The CDR3 bases are TGCGCCAGCAGCTCAGCCGGGACCCTCACAGATACGCAGTATTTT. This translates into CASSSAGTLTDTQYF.

This clonotype was seen a handful of times. J is TRBJ2-7 and V is TRBV7-9, with 8 bases that match TRBD1. The CDR3 totals 15 residues. The germline CDR1 and CDR2 sequences are SEHNR and FQNEAQ (reference sequence). V was clipped by 2 bases and J by 3 bases; unmatched bases: 6. The CDR3 here is CASSLLSGGVYEQYF. CDR3 DNA sequence: TGTGCCAGCAGCTTATTGTCAGGGGGCGTCTACGAGCAGTACTTC.

This clonotype was observed at least ten times. The CDR3 DNA sequence: TGCAGCGTTACGACTAGCGGGACAGGAGGCACCGGGGAGCTGTTTTTT. This gives the protein CSVTTSGTGGTGELFF. The chain recombines TRBV29-1 with TRBJ2-2; 11 bases agree with TRBD2. Germline V CDR1 and CDR2: SQVTM, ANQGSEA. This CDR3 contains 16 residues. V lost 5 bases and J lost 4; bases outside the gene matches: 9.

This clonotype was counted many times. V usage is TRBV24-1 and J usage is TRBJ1-2; D gene ambiguous. CDR1 and CDR2 (germline): KGHDR, SFDVKD. V lost 4 bases and J lost 4, with 15 bases in between. The CDR3 consists of 15 residues. CDR3 bases: TGTGCCACCAGTGACTCGGGGTCAGACTTCTATGGCTACACCTTC. It translates to CATSDSGSDFYGYTF.

This rearrangement joins TRBV27 to TRBJ1-5; no definite D call. Germline V gene data show CDR1 as MNHEY and CDR2 as SMNVEV (reference sequence). V lost 0 bases to trimming and J lost 3 bases, with 6 bases between them. This CDR3 spans 14 amino acids. The CDR3 region is CASSLSNFNQPQHF. The CDR3 nucleotides read TGTGCCAGCAGTTTATCGAATTTCAATCAGCCCCAGCATTTT.

This clonotype came up a few times. The chain joins TRBV14 to TRBJ2-3, with D possibly TRBD2 on 6 matching bases. Germline CDR1 reads SGHDN; CDR2 reads FVKESK. This CDR3 spans 15 amino acids. Trimming shortened V by 3 bases and J by 3 bases, and 13 bases separated the two germline ends. The CDR3 reads CASSQTSGATDTQYF. CDR3 in DNA: TGTGCCAGCAGCCAGACTAGTGGGGCAACAGATACGCAGTATTTT.